These 7 T cell receptor beta chains came from one sample sequenced in a study of shared clonotypes between healthy human individuals. Here immunoSEQ multiplex PCR was the method, and the copy in TCRdb shows in-frame clones only, minus some. Of about 960,000 clones listed, 76% were seen once; the top ten hold about 1.5%. The sequenced sample was memory CD4+ T cells sorted from blood. Subset given: CD45RA-negative fraction. These receptors all stem from a man aged 18 to 35 in good health.

About this clone itself: In the same sample, other DNA sequences code for this CDR3. The chain has TRBV30 and TRBJ2-3, with unresolved D. This CDR3 is 11 amino acids long. Germline-derived CDR1 and CDR2 are GTSNPN and SVGIG (reference sequence). With 2 bases removed from V and 3 bases from J, the gap between germline ends came to 3 bases. The CDR3 nucleotides read TGTGCCTGGAGTCTGACAGATACGCAGTATTTT. It encodes CAWSLTDTQYF.

For the CDR3, the DNA is TGTGCCAGCAGCTTAGGGGCAGATCCTCAAGAGACCCAGTACTTC. Its translation: CASSLGADPQETQYF. The chain joins TRBV11-3 to TRBJ2-5, with D unresolved. Germline V gene lookup returns CDR1 SGHNT and CDR2 YENEEA. The CDR3 totals 15 residues. V was clipped by 1 base and J by 2 bases, with 11 bases between them.

To note about this clone: This same CDR3 is encoded by further DNA sequences in the sample. The rearrangement links TRBV5-6 to TRBJ2-7; D is uncertain. Trimming left V 0 bases short and J 3 bases short, with 7 bases between. The CDR3 is 13 amino acids. In germline, CDR1 is SGHDT, CDR2 YYEEEE. CDR3 nucleotides: TGTGCCAGCAGCTTGGCGGGCGTCTACGAGCAGTACTTC. This sequence encodes CASSLAGVYEQYF.

The J gene is TRBJ2-2, the V gene TRBV5-1, with 9 bases identical to TRBD2. The CDR3 has 15 residues. V was pared by 1 base and J by 5 bases, with 3 bases of the junction left unmatched. Germline CDR1 SGHRS, CDR2 YFSETQ. The CDR3 loop reads CASSLILAGTGELFF. Written as DNA, the CDR3 is TGCGCCAGCAGCTTGATACTAGCGGGTACCGGGGAGCTGTTTTTT. Drawing the rest from reference TRBV5-1 and TRBJ2-2, the complete variable domain is KAGVTQTPRYLIKTRGQQVTLSCSPISGHRSVSWYQQTPGQGLQFLFEYFSETQRNKGNFPGRFSGRQFSNSRSEMNVSTLELGDSALYLCASSLILAGTGELFFGEGSRLTVL.

The J gene is TRBJ2-7, the V gene TRBV29-1, with D perhaps being TRBD1 or TRBD2 (5 bases each). V lost 6 bases to trimming and J lost 2 bases, with 14 bases between them. This CDR3 spans 13 amino acids. In germline, CDR1 is SQVTM, CDR2 ANQGSEA. CDR3 sequence (DNA): TGCAGCGTACTCCGGGACGGAACCTACGAGCAGTACTTC. Translated: CSVLRDGTYEQYF.

The V and J genes are TRBV28 and TRBJ1-1, with a tentative D call TRBD1 (6 bases). V gave up 6 bases and J gave up 6 bases, with 20 bases separating them. The length of the CDR3 is 15 residues. Germline V lookup: CDR1 MDHEN, CDR2 SYDVKM. The CDR3 sequence is CASSNLQGSLSEAFF. The CDR3 DNA is TGTGCCAGCAGCAATTTACAGGGCTCTCTATCTGAAGCTTTCTTT.

The chain is built from TRBV27 and TRBJ1-4; TRBD1 matches 9 bases. Germline CDR1 is MNHEY and CDR2 is SMNVEV (reference sequence). The length of the CDR3 is 15 residues. J was trimmed by 7 bases and V by 8 bases; bases with no gene match: 11. The DNA for the CDR3 is TGTGCCAGCGGGAGACCGGGACAGGGAGGTGAAAAACTGTTTTTT. Residues: CASGRPGQGGEKLFF.